This T cell receptor (beta chain) originates from a study of cytomegalovirus exposure and HLA in healthy donors. About the research overall: Among the approximately 400 genotyped donors, approximately 80% were placed in the Caucasian-associated ancestry cluster. Study results and limitations: Altogether, around 160 TCR beta chains were recorded as cytomegalovirus-associated. Reportedly, diagnosis of cytomegalovirus status by the classifier showed high specificity and sensitivity.

The PCR made use of 60 Vbeta and 13 Jbeta primers. The protocol was immunoSEQ multiplex PCR, while the TCRdb copy is restricted to in-frame clones and leaves out a portion. Among 150,000 or so clones, around 72% were seen once, and the ten largest hold approximately 4%. With respect to this clone: The antigen is unknown.

Germline V CDR1 and CDR2: SGHVS, FNYEAQ. The CDR3 sequence is 13 residues long. With 1 base removed from V and 7 bases from J, the gap between germline ends came to 10 bases. Sequencing used PBMCs. This clonotype originated in a man between 18 and 29 years old in good health and CMV-seropositive. This sequence joins TRBV7-6 and TRBJ1-2, with a weak D call TRBD1 (5 bases). The CDR3 DNA reads TGTGCCAGCAGCTTAGACGCAGGGTCTGGCTACACCTTC. As protein: CASSLDAGSGYTF.